A selection of T cell receptor beta chains follows, all from one sample in a study of regulatory T cells in long-lasting Graves disease. TCRdb passed the multiplex PCR reads through MiXCR, listing each CDR3 protein once. The table has over 650,000 distinct CDR3 sequences, around 30% seen once. The sample was peripheral blood mononuclear cells (PBMCs), taken when the disease was refractory, from a patient treated with antithyroid drugs. The receptors were sampled from a female donor with Graves disease. The CDR3 runs from the conserved cysteine through the conserved F or W. The order of the fields is V gene, J gene, D gene, clone size, CDR3 protein, CDR3 DNA. The D gene is left open where the match is weak. Only some rows state a clone size, as once, few, many or a class for expanded clones.

V gene: TRBV24-1; J gene: TRBJ1-2; D gene: TRBD1; clone size: few; CDR3 protein: CATSDSADRGTSYTF; CDR3 DNA: TGTGCCACCAGTGATTCTGCGGACAGGGGGACAAGCTACACCTTC
V gene: TRBV7-9; J gene: TRBJ1-6; D gene: -; clone size: -; CDR3 protein: CASSLRDGRISEDSPLHF; CDR3 DNA: TGTGCCAGCAGCTTAAGGGACGGTAGGATCTCTGAGGATTCACCCCTCCACTTT
V gene: TRBV3-1; J gene: TRBJ2-3; D gene: TRBD2; clone size: -; CDR3 protein: CASSFYSGVSTDTQYF; CDR3 DNA: TGTGCCAGCAGCTTTTATAGCGGGGTTAGCACAGATACGCAGTATTTT
V gene: TRBV14; J gene: TRBJ2-4; D gene: -; clone size: few; CDR3 protein: CASSQVGSSKNIQYF; CDR3 DNA: TGTGCCAGCAGCCAGGTGGGGAGTTCCAAAAACATTCAGTACTTC
V gene: TRBV5-1; J gene: TRBJ1-1; D gene: TRBD1; clone size: few; CDR3 protein: CASSPTGEFWDTEAFF; CDR3 DNA: TGCGCCAGCAGCCCCACAGGGGAATTTTGGGACACTGAAGCTTTCTTT
V gene: TRBV4-2; J gene: TRBJ1-1; D gene: -; clone size: -; CDR3 protein: CASSQEGGTGEAFF; CDR3 DNA: TGTGCCAGCAGCCAGGAAGGAGGCACAGGGGAAGCTTTCTTT
V gene: TRBV7-9; J gene: TRBJ1-5; D gene: -; clone size: few; CDR3 protein: CASSLRRKNGQPQHF; CDR3 DNA: TGTGCCAGCAGCCTTCGAAGGAAGAACGGTCAGCCCCAGCATTTT
V gene: TRBV6-2/TRBV6-3; J gene: TRBJ1-2; D gene: -; clone size: -; CDR3 protein: CASSSPIQGYGYTF; CDR3 DNA: TGTGCCAGCAGTTCCCCAATACAGGGCTATGGCTACACCTTC
V gene: TRBV5-1; J gene: TRBJ1-5; D gene: -; clone size: few; CDR3 protein: CASSLETGSNQPQHF; CDR3 DNA: TGCGCCAGCAGCTTGGAGACAGGAAGCAATCAGCCCCAGCATTTT
V gene: TRBV27; J gene: TRBJ1-1; D gene: -; clone size: -; CDR3 protein: CASGHHRGNTEAFF; CDR3 DNA: TGTGCCAGTGGTCACCACCGGGGGAACACTGAAGCTTTCTTT
V gene: TRBV19; J gene: TRBJ2-7; D gene: -; clone size: -; CDR3 protein: CASSMGSTYEQYF; CDR3 DNA: TGTGCCAGTAGTATGGGCAGCACCTACGAGCAGTACTTC
V gene: TRBV7-9; J gene: TRBJ2-7; D gene: TRBD2; clone size: -; CDR3 protein: CASRSSHLCLAGRNSGSRDEQYF; CDR3 DNA: TGTGCCAGCAGGTCTAGTCATCTCTGTCTTGCGGGCAGAAATAGCGGGAGTCGGGACGAGCAGTACTTC
V gene: TRBV7-6; J gene: TRBJ2-7; D gene: TRBD1; clone size: many; CDR3 protein: CASSSRDSLTYEQYF; CDR3 DNA: TGTGCCAGCAGCTCGAGGGACAGCTTAACCTACGAGCAGTACTTC
V gene: TRBV6-1; J gene: TRBJ2-1; D gene: TRBD2; clone size: -; CDR3 protein: CASSPTSGRWNEQFF; CDR3 DNA: TGTGCCAGCAGTCCCACTAGCGGGAGATGGAATGAGCAGTTCTTC
V gene: TRBV20-1; J gene: TRBJ1-2; D gene: -; clone size: once; CDR3 protein: CSATGGLRGYTF; CDR3 DNA: TGCAGTGCGACGGGAGGGCTCCGGGGCTACACCTTC
V gene: TRBV11-2; J gene: TRBJ2-1; D gene: TRBD2; clone size: many; CDR3 protein: CASRTGTSGRGDEQFF; CDR3 DNA: TGTGCCAGCAGGACCGGGACTAGCGGCCGGGGGGATGAGCAGTTCTTC
V gene: TRBV2; J gene: TRBJ2-1; D gene: TRBD2; clone size: -; CDR3 protein: CASSVAGAGNEQFF; CDR3 DNA: TGTGCCAGCAGTGTGGCGGGAGCAGGCAATGAGCAGTTCTTC